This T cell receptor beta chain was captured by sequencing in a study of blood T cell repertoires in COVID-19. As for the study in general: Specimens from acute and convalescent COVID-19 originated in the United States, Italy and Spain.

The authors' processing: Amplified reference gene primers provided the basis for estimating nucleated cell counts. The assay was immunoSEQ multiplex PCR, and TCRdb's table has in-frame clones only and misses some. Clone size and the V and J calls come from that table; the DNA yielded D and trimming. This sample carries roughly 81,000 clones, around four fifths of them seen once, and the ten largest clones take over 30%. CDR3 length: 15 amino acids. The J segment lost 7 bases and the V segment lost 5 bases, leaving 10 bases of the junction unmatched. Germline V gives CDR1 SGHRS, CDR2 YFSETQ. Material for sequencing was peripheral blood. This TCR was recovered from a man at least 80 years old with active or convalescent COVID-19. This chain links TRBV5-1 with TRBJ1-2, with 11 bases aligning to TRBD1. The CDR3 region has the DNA TGCGCCAGCAGACCGGGACAGGGGGTGCCGGGTGGCTACACCTTC. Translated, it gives CASRPGQGVPGGYTF.